The 9 T cell receptor beta chains below were found in one sample sequenced in a study of OX40 agonist ivuxolimab in advanced cancers. Produced via immunoSEQ multiplex PCR; TCRdb's table is partial and in-frame only. This sample yields 50,000 or so clones, of which nearly 80% are seen a single time; 6.5% to 9% belongs to the top ten. Specimen: CD4+ or CD8+ T cells sorted from blood, collected in a trial of the OX40 agonist ivuxolimab. These receptors were taken from an adult with an advanced solid tumor such as melanoma, head and neck, liver or kidney cancer.

The chain links TRBV2 to TRBJ1-5; D not certain. Germline V CDR1 and CDR2: SNHLY, FYNNEI. Trimming shortened V by 3 bases and J by 2 bases, and 8 bases separated the two germline ends. This CDR3 has 14 amino acids. The CDR3 nucleotides are TGTGCCAGCAGTGACAGGTCGGGCAATCAGCCCCAGCATTTT. It is translated as CASSDRSGNQPQHF.

A few counts support this clone. The chain uses TRBV30 and TRBJ1-1, with D perhaps matching TRBD1 (5 bases). The ends were cut back, 1 base at V and 1 base at J, with 10 bases in the middle. The V gene's germline CDR1 is GTSNPN and CDR2 SVGIG (reference sequence). This CDR3 has 14 amino acids. The CDR3 reads CAWSEGPKNTEAFF. The CDR3, as DNA: TGTGCCTGGAGTGAGGGACCGAAGAACACTGAAGCTTTCTTT. Complete variable domain (other parts from reference TRBV30 and TRBJ1-1): SQTIHQWPATLVQPVGSPLSLECTVEGTSNPNLYWYRQAAGRGLQLLFYSVGIGQISSEVPQNLSASRPQDRQFILSSKKLLLSDSGFYLCAWSEGPKNTEAFFGQGTRLTVV.

V gene TRBV7-2 combines with J gene TRBJ2-2, with D possibly being TRBD2 (5 bases). Germline values: CDR1 SGHTA, CDR2 FQGNSA. This CDR3 has 14 amino acids. V shed 3 bases and J shed 0 bases, with 5 bases lying between them. The CDR3, as DNA: TGTGCCAGCAGCTTTAGCGCGAACACCGGGGAGCTGTTTTTT. Translation: CASSFSANTGELFF.

The chain recombines TRBV25-1 with TRBJ2-2; 11 positions match TRBD1. With V trimmed by 9 bases and J by 6 bases, 9 bases remained unmatched. The CDR3 is 15 residues long. The germline V gene has CDR1 MGHDK and CDR2 SYGVNS. The DNA for the CDR3 is TGTGCCAGTTTACCGGGACAGGGGGTGTCCGGGGAGCTGTTTTTT. Translated: CASLPGQGVSGELFF.

This sequence joins TRBV7-9 and TRBJ1-1, with D hard to call. Deletions cut 1 base from V and 8 bases from J, with 14 bases between. Germline V CDR1 and CDR2: SEHNR, FQNEAQ (reference sequence). This CDR3 is built from 14 residues. The CDR3 loop reads CASSLGSLIEEAFF. The CDR3 DNA reads as TGTGCCAGCAGCTTAGGTAGCTTAATCGAGGAAGCTTTCTTT.

The J gene is TRBJ2-5, the V gene TRBV7-6; 8 nucleotides match TRBD2. After removal of 5 bases from V and 7 bases from J, the junction contained 12 bases not matched to a gene. This CDR3 has 15 amino acids. Per germline, CDR1 SGHVS and CDR2 FNYEAQ. The CDR3 sequence: CASSITGTSVGTQYF. The CDR3 DNA is TGTGCCAGCAGCATAACCGGGACTAGTGTAGGGACCCAGTACTTC.

The rearrangement links TRBV4-3 to TRBJ2-7; 8 bases are shared with TRBD2. There are 15 residues in the CDR3. Germline V lookup: CDR1 LGHNA, CDR2 YSLEER. V was clipped by 4 bases and J by 3 bases; unmatched bases: 8. The CDR3 reads CASSRKREPDYEQYF. The CDR3 nucleotides are TGCGCCAGCAGCCGGAAGCGGGAGCCCGACTACGAGCAGTACTTC.

This clone showed up just once. The chain recombines TRBV27 with TRBJ1-2; no clear D. Germline values: CDR1 MNHEY, CDR2 SMNVEV (reference sequence). V was pared by 5 bases and J by 4 bases, with 14 bases between. This CDR3 is built from 14 residues. CDR3 coding DNA: TGTGCCAGCAGTCCAACAAGGCGGAGCTATGGCTACACCTTC. As protein: CASSPTRRSYGYTF.

This clone occurred once. The chain uses TRBV14 and TRBJ2-1; 7 bases align to TRBD1. The CDR3 runs 13 residues. V dropped 4 bases and J dropped 6; count of bases not matched to a gene: 3. Germline V gives CDR1 SGHDN, CDR2 FVKESK. CDR3 loop: CASSLGTVNEQFF. The CDR3 nucleotides read TGTGCCAGCAGCCTCGGGACAGTCAATGAGCAGTTCTTC.